These 10 T cell receptor beta chains were all obtained from the same sample, sequenced in a study of cytomegalovirus exposure and HLA in healthy donors. PCR involved 60 Vbeta and 13 Jbeta primers. Assay used: immunoSEQ multiplex PCR; TCRdb lists only in-frame clones, some missing. There are 90,000 to 120,000 clones in the sample, with under 0.7% held by the top ten. Specimen: PBMCs. Receptors were obtained from a middle-aged man in good health and CMV-seronegative.

The rearrangement uses TRBV7-2 and TRBJ1-5; perhaps TRBD1 as D (5 bases). The germline V gene encodes CDR1 SGHTA and CDR2 FQGNSA. The CDR3 loop spans 13 amino acids. V gave up 5 bases and J gave up 5 bases, with 10 bases separating them. CDR3 DNA: TGTGCCAGCAGCGCCGACAGACATCAGCCCCAGCATTTT. It is translated as CASSADRHQPQHF. Drawing the rest from reference TRBV7-2 and TRBJ1-5, the complete variable domain is GAGVSQSPSNKVTEKGKDVELRCDPISGHTALYWYRQSLGQGLEFLIYFQGNSAPDKSGLPSDRFSAERTGGSVSTLTIQRTQQEDSAVYLCASSADRHQPQHFGDGTRLSIL.

The J gene is TRBJ2-2, the V gene TRBV7-6; TRBD2 agrees at 10 bases. This CDR3 has 16 residues. Unmatched junction bases numbered 6, after V lost 4 bases and J lost 4 bases. From germline, CDR1 is SGHVS and CDR2 FNYEAQ. The CDR3 region is CASSSKAGGFTGELFF. CDR3 nucleotides: TGTGCCAGCAGCTCGAAAGCGGGAGGGTTCACCGGGGAGCTGTTTTTT.

The chain couples TRBV4-2 to TRBJ1-3; D gene ambiguous. The CDR3 extends over 17 amino acids. Trimming took off 1 base at V and 4 bases at J, with 17 bases between the two ends. The germline V gene encodes CDR1 LGHNA and CDR2 YNFKEQ. In DNA form, the CDR3 reads TGTGCCAGCAGCCAAGTAGGAGGGCAGTCCCACGGAAACACCATATATTTT. As protein: CASSQVGGQSHGNTIYF.

The J gene is TRBJ1-2, the V gene TRBV19; 7 positions agree with TRBD1. Germline V gives CDR1 LNHDA, CDR2 SQIVND (reference sequence). The junction had 8 bases not matched to a gene; V was cut back by 4 bases and J by 3 bases. There are 15 residues in the CDR3. The CDR3: CASSTQSGQHYGYTF. In DNA, the CDR3 is TGTGCCAGTAGTACCCAATCGGGACAGCACTATGGCTACACCTTC.

The rearrangement links TRBV29-1 to TRBJ1-1; D is unresolved. This CDR3 contains 10 residues. Germline CDR1 reads SQVTM; CDR2 reads ANQGSEA. The V end lost 4 bases, the J end lost 8 bases, and 8 bases lay between the germline ends. CDR3 amino acids: CSVGVSEAFF. The CDR3 nucleotides are TGCAGCGTTGGAGTAAGCGAAGCTTTCTTT.

This rearrangement joins TRBV2 to TRBJ2-7; 10 bases line up with TRBD1. CDR1 SNHLY and CDR2 FYNNEI come from the germline V gene. CDR3 length: 14 amino acids. With 4 bases clipped from V and 4 bases from J, the junction kept 4 bases outside the gene matches. CDR3 region: CASSGQGARYEQYF. CDR3 in DNA: TGTGCCAGCAGTGGACAGGGGGCGCGATACGAGCAGTACTTC.

The V and J genes are TRBV2 and TRBJ1-2; 10 bases line up with TRBD1. CDR1 and CDR2 from the germline V gene are SNHLY and FYNNEI. The CDR3 has 19 residues. The V segment lost 6 bases and the J segment 2 bases; nucleotides outside the gene matches: 18. CDR3 loop: CASSRQGAINDYRNYGYTF. The CDR3 nucleotides read TGTGCCAGCAGCAGACAGGGGGCGATTAATGATTATAGAAACTATGGCTACACCTTC. The complete variable domain, with remaining parts taken from reference TRBV2 and TRBJ1-2, reads EPEVTQTPSHQVTQMGQEVILRCVPISNHLYFYWYRQILGQKVEFLVSFYNNEISEKSEIFDDQFSVERPDGSNFTLKIRSTKLEDSAMYFCASSRQGAINDYRNYGYTFGSGTRLTVV.

The chain joins TRBV4-2 to TRBJ2-7, with D perhaps matching TRBD2 (6 bases). In germline, CDR1 is LGHNA, CDR2 YNFKEQ. V was clipped by 0 bases and J by 1 base, with 10 bases between them. The CDR3 covers 15 residues. The CDR3 is CASSQDAGTSYEQYF. The CDR3 bases are TGTGCCAGCAGCCAAGACGCCGGGACTTCCTACGAGCAGTACTTC.

The chain is built from TRBV6-5 and TRBJ1-1; D gene uncertain. CDR1 is MNHEY, CDR2 SVGAGI, per germline. The CDR3 is 13 residues long. The ends were cut back, 5 bases at V and 5 bases at J, with 12 bases in the middle. The CDR3 region has the DNA TGTGCCAGCAGTCCCGGTCGGTTTACTGAAGCTTTCTTT. This encodes CASSPGRFTEAFF.

The J gene is TRBJ2-1, the V gene TRBV9; 7 nucleotides line up with TRBD2. This CDR3 region has 16 residues. CDR1 and CDR2 (germline): SGDLS, YYNGEE. Trimming cost V 0 bases and J 4 bases; bases outside gene matches: 7. The CDR3 reads CASSVAVSSGYNEQFF. CDR3 DNA sequence: TGTGCCAGCAGCGTAGCCGTGTCTAGCGGATACAATGAGCAGTTCTTC.